What follows describes a single T cell receptor beta chain. Antigen specificity is unknown. Together with a sample-barcoded 5' primer, a J-beta primer mix was included in a second PCR lasting roughly 6 to 12 cycles. Sequencing recovered at least 2.5 million CDR3-containing paired-end reads from each sample. TCRdb re-analysed the 5' RACE reads in MiXCR, keeping a single row per CDR3 protein. The sample lists roughly 2 million distinct CDR3 sequences, about 49% occurring once. The record originates from a study of blood T cells in healthy people across ages. Overall study results and limits: Age showed a roughly linear inverse relationship with TCR beta diversity per million T cells. Estimated diversity across one million T cells was deemed an underestimate. CMV infection status of these donors was not known.

The germline CDR1 and CDR2 sequences are PRHDT and FYEKMQ (reference sequence). Between the trimmed V and J ends, which lost 3 bases and 0 bases, there was a span of 11 bases. The CDR3 totals 15 residues. The J gene is TRBJ2-5, the V gene TRBV13; maybe TRBD2 (5 bases). This receptor was taken from a woman between 40 and 50 years old in good health. Input material: blood. The CDR3 is CASSLLAEYQETQYF. The CDR3 DNA reads TGTGCCAGCAGCTTGCTAGCCGAGTACCAAGAGACCCAGTACTTC.